The next 21 T cell receptor beta chains were all read from a single sample in a study of beta chain features in type 1 diabetes. cDNA synthesis used the whole RNA isolate, giving expressed TCRB sequences. Assay: immunoSEQ multiplex PCR; the TCRdb copy retains only in-frame clones and omits some. Among a few hundred thousand clones, about 25% were seen once, and the ten largest hold more than 3%. Sequencing input: central memory CD4+ T cells from blood. These receptors were collected from a man aged 25-40 years in good health.

This chain connects TRBV25-1 to TRBJ1-1; tentatively, D is TRBD1 (6 bases). Germline CDR1 and CDR2: MGHDK and SYGVNS. V gave up 9 bases and J gave up 1 base, with 9 bases separating them. The length of the CDR3 is 12 residues. CDR3 DNA sequence: TGTGCCAGTAAGGGACAGAACACTGAAGCTTTCTTT. This encodes CASKGQNTEAFF. Complete variable domain (other parts from reference TRBV25-1 and TRBJ1-1): EADIYQTPRYLVIGTGKKITLECSQTMGHDKMYWYQQDPGMELHLIHYSYGVNSTEKGDLSSESTVSRIRTEHFPLTLESARPSHTSQYLCASKGQNTEAFFGQGTRLTVV.

This clone has just a few counts. The J gene is TRBJ2-5, the V gene TRBV7-2; the match to TRBD2 covers 9 bases. Trimming at V came to 3 bases and at J to 9 bases, leaving 11 bases not matched to a gene. From germline, CDR1 is SGHTA and CDR2 FQGNSA. The CDR3 runs 15 residues. The CDR3 sequence is CASSLTALAGVSQYF. The CDR3 nucleotides are TGTGCCAGCAGCTTGACTGCCTTAGCGGGAGTCTCCCAGTACTTC. The full variable domain, completed using reference TRBV7-2 and TRBJ2-5, is GAGVSQSPSNKVTEKGKDVELRCDPISGHTALYWYRQSLGQGLEFLIYFQGNSAPDKSGLPSDRFSAERTGGSVSTLTIQRTQQEDSAVYLCASSLTALAGVSQYFGPGTRLLVL.

This clone was picked up a small number of times. The chain joins TRBV18 to TRBJ2-7; unclear D gene. Per germline, CDR1 KGHSH and CDR2 LQKENI. V was trimmed by 8 bases and J by 2 bases, leaving 16 bases between them. The CDR3 has 14 amino acids. CDR3 in DNA: TGTGCCAGCGCAATCGGACGGTCGGCCTACGAGCAGTACTTC. Residues: CASAIGRSAYEQYF.

This clone came up a few times. The rearrangement uses TRBV19 and TRBJ1-4; possible D gene TRBD1, 5 bases. V lost 5 bases to trimming and J lost 2 bases, with 12 bases between them. CDR3 length: 15 residues. The germline CDR1 and CDR2 sequences are LNHDA and SQIVND (reference sequence). In DNA, the CDR3 is TGTGCCAGTAGTCCCATTGGGGGGACTAATGAAAAACTGTTTTTT. It translates to CASSPIGGTNEKLFF.

The chain recombines TRBV5-4 with TRBJ2-3; D remains unclear. V lost 4 bases to trimming and J lost 2 bases, with 14 bases between them. The CDR3 is 15 residues long. The germline CDR1 and CDR2 sequences are SGHNT and YYREEE (reference sequence). Written as DNA, the CDR3 is TGTGCCAGCAGCCAAGATCCGACCAACACAGATACGCAGTATTTT. The encoded protein is CASSQDPTNTDTQYF.

This clone came up once. The CDR3 protein is CATSRDPIGGTEAFF. The CDR3 DNA follows: TGTGCCACCAGCAGAGATCCCATTGGGGGCACTGAAGCTTTCTTT. This chain joins TRBV15 and TRBJ1-1, with D tentatively TRBD1 (5 bases). Germline loops: CDR1 LNHNV, CDR2 YYDKDF (reference sequence). The CDR3 runs to 15 residues. Trimming took off 0 bases at V and 4 bases at J, with 12 bases between the two ends.

This rearrangement joins TRBV30 to TRBJ2-3; 7 bases are a match to TRBD1. Losses at the gene ends were 2 bases for V and 3 bases for J; bases not matched to a gene: 5. This CDR3 has 14 residues. Germline lookup yields CDR1 GTSNPN and CDR2 SVGIG (reference sequence). DNA of the CDR3: TGTGCCTGGAGTAGGGGGCTTTCAACAGATACGCAGTATTTT. Protein product: CAWSRGLSTDTQYF.

The chain uses TRBV5-1 and TRBJ2-5; D perhaps matches TRBD2 (6 bases). Between the trimmed V and J ends, which lost 0 bases and 5 bases, there was a span of 14 bases. This CDR3 comprises 15 residues. Germline CDR1 is SGHRS and CDR2 is YFSETQ. DNA of the CDR3: TGCGCCAGCAGCTTGGATCCGGGAGCGGTCGAGACCCAGTACTTC. It yields the protein CASSLDPGAVETQYF. Complete variable domain (other parts from reference TRBV5-1 and TRBJ2-5): KAGVTQTPRYLIKTRGQQVTLSCSPISGHRSVSWYQQTPGQGLQFLFEYFSETQRNKGNFPGRFSGRQFSNSRSEMNVSTLELGDSALYLCASSLDPGAVETQYFGPGTRLLVL.

The chain couples TRBV7-2 to TRBJ1-2; D not resolved. V was shortened by 2 bases and J by 6 bases, with 4 bases between the two germline ends. The CDR3 extends over 11 amino acids. Germline CDR1 and CDR2: SGHTA and FQGNSA. In DNA form, the CDR3 reads TGTGCCAGCAGCTTAAGGGATGGCTACACCTTC. Encoded protein: CASSLRDGYTF.

The CDR3 reads CASSLEGASDNEQFF. The CDR3 DNA sequence: TGCGCCAGCAGCCTCGAAGGGGCGTCCGACAATGAGCAGTTCTTC. J is TRBJ2-1 and V is TRBV5-1; D perhaps matches TRBD1 (5 bases). Germline V gene sequence: CDR1 SGHRS, CDR2 YFSETQ. Trimming pared 4 bases from V and 5 bases from J, leaving 16 bases between. The CDR3 is 15 residues long.

As concerns this clone: A read error may be the cause here, since a much bigger clone is one base away. This sequence joins TRBV9 and TRBJ2-1, with TRBD1 as a possible D gene (5 bases). From germline, CDR1 is SGDLS and CDR2 YYNGEE. The CDR3 extends over 17 amino acids. CDR3 residues: CACSVGIGGLRDNEQFF. CDR3 sequence (DNA): TGTGCCTGCAGCGTAGGGATTGGCGGCCTCAGGGACAATGAGCAGTTCTTC.

This clone showed up many times. The V and J genes are TRBV4-1 and TRBJ2-3, with D unresolved. Trimming pared 1 base from V and 0 bases from J, leaving 11 bases between. The germline V gene encodes CDR1 MGHRA and CDR2 YSYEKL. This CDR3 contains 16 residues. This CDR3 is CASSQGNQRSTDTQYF. The CDR3 nucleotides read TGCGCCAGCAGCCAAGGGAATCAGAGAAGCACAGATACGCAGTATTTT.

The sample holds a few counts of this clone. The J gene is TRBJ1-1, the V gene TRBV6-5, with no clear D. Trimming removed 0 bases at V and 2 bases at J, with 7 bases between. Germline assignment: CDR1 MNHEY and CDR2 SVGAGI. There are 14 residues in the CDR3. The CDR3 sequence: CASSYSGINTEAFF. CDR3 nucleotide sequence: TGTGCCAGCAGTTACTCAGGGATTAACACTGAAGCTTTCTTT.

The chain joins TRBV7-8 to TRBJ2-5, with D hard to call. Trimming stripped 3 bases from V and 4 bases from J, with 3 bases between. Germline loops: CDR1 SGHVS, CDR2 FQNEAQ. This CDR3 contains 11 residues. The CDR3 loop reads CASSFSETQYF. The CDR3 region has the DNA TGTGCCAGCAGCTTTTCAGAGACCCAGTACTTC.

This chain links TRBV28 with TRBJ2-7, with D tentatively TRBD1 (6 bases). Germline loops: CDR1 MDHEN, CDR2 SYDVKM. Trimming removed 5 bases from V and 12 bases from J, with 20 bases in between. CDR3 length: 13 amino acids. The CDR3 here is CASSLTLRDIGYF. For the CDR3, the DNA is TGTGCCAGCAGTCTAACCCTCCGGGACATTGGGTACTTC.

J is TRBJ2-3 and V is TRBV14, with D hard to call. CDR1 is SGHDN and CDR2 is FVKESK in the germline V gene. The CDR3 length is 11 residues. V lost 2 bases and J 6 bases, leaving 3 bases between the germline ends. The CDR3 DNA reads as TGTGCCAGCAGCCAATGGGATACGCAGTATTTT. Protein sequence: CASSQWDTQYF. Using reference TRBV14 and TRBJ2-3 for the parts outside the CDR3, the full variable domain is EAGVTQFPSHSVIEKGQTVTLRCDPISGHDNLYWYRRVMGKEIKFLLHFVKESKQDESGMPNNRFLAERTGGTYSTLKVQPAELEDSGVYFCASSQWDTQYFGPGTRLTVL.

At least ten counts were recorded for this clone. The J gene is TRBJ2-3, the V gene TRBV9; D gene unclear. CDR3 size: 14 residues. V lost 0 bases to trimming and J lost 5 bases, with 10 bases between them. The germline gives CDR1 SGDLS, CDR2 YYNGEE. DNA of the CDR3: TGTGCCAGCAGCGTAGTCCCACAACGAGATACGCAGTATTTT. It is translated as CASSVVPQRDTQYF.

This clone turned up a few times. The J gene is TRBJ2-5, the V gene TRBV20-1, with D unclear. Trimming removed 5 bases at V and 5 bases at J, with 9 bases between. Germline CDR1 is DFQATT and CDR2 is SNEGSKA (reference sequence). The CDR3 runs 11 residues. CDR3 amino acids: CSAFLLETQYF. CDR3 sequence (DNA): TGCAGTGCTTTTCTTCTCGAGACCCAGTACTTC.

The gene calls are TRBV7-9 and TRBJ1-1, with D maybe TRBD1 (6 bases). The CDR3 has 14 residues. CDR1 is SEHNR and CDR2 is FQNEAQ in the germline V gene (reference sequence). V was cut by 5 bases and J by 3 bases, with 13 bases left in between. The CDR3 sequence is CASSAQAGDTEAFF. The CDR3 DNA reads TGTGCCAGCAGCGCACAGGCAGGGGACACTGAAGCTTTCTTT.

This clone appeared a few times. J is TRBJ2-2 and V is TRBV28; D remains unclear. CDR1 is MDHEN, CDR2 SYDVKM, per germline. The length of the CDR3 is 13 residues. V dropped 6 bases and J dropped 5 bases, with 10 bases sitting between them. Here the CDR3 reads CASSTTKTGELFF. CDR3 DNA: TGTGCCAGCAGCACCACAAAAACCGGGGAGCTGTTTTTT.

The chain couples TRBV5-1 to TRBJ2-7; D might be TRBD2 (6 bases). Trimming took off 0 bases at V and 0 bases at J, with 10 bases between the two ends. This CDR3 has 15 amino acids. CDR1 is SGHRS and CDR2 is YFSETQ in the germline V gene. The CDR3, as DNA: TGCGCCAGCAGCTTGGACGGGAGTTACTCCTACGAGCAGTACTTC. Protein product: CASSLDGSYSYEQYF.